The T cell receptor (beta chain) described here comes from a study of OX40 agonist ivuxolimab in advanced cancers. Study details: Subjects had a mean age of about 60 years, with a range of 23 to 79; around 80% were male.

Remarks on this clone: Its matching antigen is unknown.

V was trimmed by 9 bases and J by 1 base, leaving 16 bases between them. This CDR3 has 14 amino acids. Germline CDR1 and CDR2: LNHDA and SQIVND (reference sequence). Libraries were prepared by immunoSEQ multiplex PCR; TCRdb keeps only in-frame clonotypes and omits some of them. This table holds tens of thousands of clones, about 85% found once. Broader study findings: With doses of 0.1 to 3.0 mg/kg, CD4+ and CD8+ blood T cells had undergone clonal expansion by week 6.

This material consisted of CD4+ or CD8+ T cells sorted from blood, taken in a trial of the OX40 agonist ivuxolimab. The rearrangement links TRBV19 to TRBJ2-7, with TRBD1 as a possible D gene (8 bases). The source is an adult with an advanced solid tumor such as melanoma, head and neck, liver or kidney cancer. In DNA, the CDR3 is TGTGCCAGCTCTACAGGGGGGGGTTCCTACGAGCAGTACTTC. This gives the protein CASSTGGGSYEQYF.